This record concerns one T cell receptor beta chain sequence. The antigen remains unidentified. This record comes from a study of T cells in Graves' hyperthyroidism and ophthalmopathy. Findings and caveats of the study: Prediction of ophthalmopathy progression came a median about 6 months pre-onset.

RNA transcripts served as the template for amplifying TCR beta CDR3 regions. When the TCR CDR3 underwent first-round RT-PCR, the HTBI primer set was used. A single record per CDR3 protein comes from TCRdb applying MiXCR to the multiplex PCR reads. The data contain 700,000 to 950,000 distinct CDR3 sequences, 30% to 40% of them singletons. The study defined stable Graves' hyperthyroidism as no ophthalmopathy progression within 18 months. Aged 18 to 65, the patients had hyperthyroidism that was newly diagnosed and had lasted under 2 months. Criteria for exclusion of patients were uncontrolled infection, other autoimmune disease, pregnancy or lactation. Sample: blood. This receptor was obtained from a woman aged 40 to 55 with Graves' hyperthyroidism.

CDR3 sequence reads: CSAGQGSEQYF. DNA of the CDR3: TGCAGCGCGGGACAGGGAAGCGAGCAGTACTTC. V usage is TRBV29-1 and J usage is TRBJ2-7, with 9 bases that match TRBD1. Trimming at V came to 7 bases and at J to 6 bases, leaving 4 bases not matched to a gene. The CDR3 is 11 amino acids. Germline CDR1 reads SQVTM; CDR2 reads ANQGSEA.